The 9 T cell receptor beta chains reported below all come from one sample, sequenced in a study of cytomegalovirus exposure and HLA in healthy donors. The PCR made use of 60 Vbeta and 13 Jbeta primers. Assay: immunoSEQ multiplex PCR; the TCRdb copy retains only in-frame clones and omits some. The sample yields nearly 110,000 clones, 70% to 80% seen once. Sequenced input: PBMCs. These receptors were obtained from a boy under 18 in good health and CMV-seronegative.

The chain has TRBV5-6 and TRBJ2-2, with TRBD2 matching over 8 bases. Germline CDR1 is SGHDT and CDR2 is YYEEEE. The CDR3 sequence is 16 residues long. V shed 4 bases and J 4 bases; nucleotides not matched to a gene: 9. The CDR3 nucleotides are TGTGCCAGCAGCCCCGATGGTCGGGGGGGCACCGGGGAGCTGTTTTTT. Amino acid sequence: CASSPDGRGGTGELFF. The variable domain in full, completed from reference TRBV5-6 and TRBJ2-2, reads DAGVTQSPTHLIKTRGQQVTLRCSPKSGHDTVSWYQQALGQGPQFIFQYYEEEERQRGNFPDRFSGHQFPNYSSELNVNALLLGDSALYLCASSPDGRGGTGELFFGEGSRLTVL.

This clone was detected once. The chain uses TRBV7-9 and TRBJ1-2, with D possibly TRBD1 on 5 matching bases. The germline V gene has CDR1 SEHNR and CDR2 FQNEAQ (reference sequence). The CDR3 spans 11 residues. Trimming removed 4 bases at V and 7 bases at J, with 7 bases between. CDR3 in amino acids: CASSSRGGYTF. The CDR3 region has the DNA TGTGCCAGCAGCTCAAGGGGTGGCTACACCTTC.

The rearrangement links TRBV6-5 to TRBJ1-1; 11 bases are a match to TRBD1. Germline V CDR1 and CDR2: MNHEY, SVGAGI. The CDR3 spans 15 residues. V lost 1 base to trimming and J lost 5 bases; unmatched junction nucleotides: 3. For the CDR3, the DNA is TGTGCCAGCAGTTACTTCGGGACAGGGGGAACTGAAGCTTTCTTT. As protein: CASSYFGTGGTEAFF.

The chain uses TRBV28 and TRBJ1-2, with D uncertain. V was trimmed by 5 bases and J by 3 bases, leaving 16 bases between them. The germline V gene encodes CDR1 MDHEN and CDR2 SYDVKM. The CDR3 is made up of 15 amino acids. The CDR3 sequence is CASSNPLTVYYGYTF. The CDR3 DNA reads as TGTGCCAGCAGTAACCCCCTTACAGTTTACTATGGCTACACCTTC.

This clone was seen once. The V gene is TRBV7-3, the J gene TRBJ2-1; D might be TRBD2 (5 bases). V was trimmed by 4 bases and J by 0 bases, leaving 10 bases between them. CDR1 is SGHTA and CDR2 is FQGTGA in the germline V gene. The CDR3 length is 15 residues. The CDR3 coding sequence is TGTGCCAGCAGCTCCCAGGCGGGCTCCTACAATGAGCAGTTCTTC. It translates to CASSSQAGSYNEQFF. Together with reference TRBV7-3 and TRBJ2-1, the CDR3 gives the full variable domain: GAGVSQTPSNKVTEKGKYVELRCDPISGHTALYWYRQSLGQGPEFLIYFQGTGAADDSGLPNDRFFAVRPEGSVSTLKIQRTERGDSAVYLCASSSQAGSYNEQFFGPGTRLTVL.

The chain employs TRBV5-6 and TRBJ2-7; TRBD2 matches at 10 bases. CDR1 is SGHDT, CDR2 YYEEEE, per germline. J lost 3 bases, V lost 0 bases, and 6 bases had no gene match. This CDR3 is built from 16 residues. The CDR3 is CASSLGLAGALYEQYF. The CDR3 bases are TGTGCCAGCAGCTTGGGGCTAGCGGGGGCCCTCTACGAGCAGTACTTC.

This chain connects TRBV15 to TRBJ2-4; D is unresolved. The CDR3 is made up of 12 amino acids. V was trimmed by 0 bases and J by 13 bases, leaving 10 bases between them. Germline V gene sequence: CDR1 LNHNV, CDR2 YYDKDF (reference sequence). CDR3 sequence: CATSRDRVKQYF. CDR3 nucleotide sequence: TGTGCCACCAGCAGAGATCGGGTAAAACAGTACTTC.

V is TRBV2 and J is TRBJ2-7, with TRBD1 identical over 7 bases. This CDR3 contains 16 residues. Trimming removed 6 bases from V and 4 bases from J; junction bases left unmatched: 15. From germline, CDR1 is SNHLY and CDR2 FYNNEI. CDR3 nucleotide sequence: TGTGCCAGCAGGGCTGGGACAGAACCGTTGGGGTACGAGCAGTACTTC. Amino acid sequence: CASRAGTEPLGYEQYF.

This clone was observed a handful of times. This sequence joins TRBV28 and TRBJ2-7, with TRBD2 identical over 11 bases. This CDR3 is built from 13 residues. CDR1 is MDHEN, CDR2 SYDVKM, per germline. V gave up 9 bases and J gave up 7 bases; unmatched junction bases: 8. The CDR3 reads CARKLAGAGEQYF. The CDR3 region has the DNA TGTGCCAGGAAACTAGCGGGAGCTGGGGAGCAGTACTTC.